The 22 T cell receptor beta chains given below trace back to one sample, sequenced in a study of metastatic and nonmetastatic thyroid tumors (TCRdb year 2020). Libraries came from PCR. The data were produced on an Illumina HiSeq 4000. The raw public data were reprocessed by TCRdb itself: fastp quality trimming at Q25, MiXCR clonotype calling, in-frame beta chains only. This sample gives tens of thousands of clones in total; about 26% of them show up just once. Around 16% of the sample is in the top ten clones. Before undergoing thyroid surgery, none of the patients had been given any kind of treatment. The sample was blood. These receptor sequences come from a male donor with papillary thyroid cancer or a benign thyroid nodule (not recorded which). Some clones in this sample may be carry-over from other donors' samples.

In this sample, this clone turned up many times. Within the sample, other DNA sequences also encode this same CDR3. The chain recombines TRBV29-1 with TRBJ2-7; D could derive from TRBD1 or TRBD2 (6 bases each). V was shortened by 6 bases and J by 5 bases, with 20 bases between the two germline ends. CDR1 and CDR2 from the germline V gene are SQVTM and ANQGSEA. CDR3 size: 14 residues. The CDR3 DNA sequence: TGCAGCGTGGGGGCCGGGACCCGCGGGAACGAGCAGTACTTC. As protein: CSVGAGTRGNEQYF.

There are a few counts of this clone. The V call is TRBV6-5, the J call TRBJ1-2; 8 nucleotides match TRBD1. Per the germline V gene, CDR1 is MNHEY and CDR2 is SVGAGI. The CDR3 runs 16 residues. The junction had 8 bases not matched to a gene; V was cut back by 0 bases and J by 5 bases. CDR3 sequence (DNA): TGTGCCAGCAGTTACTCGAGAACAGGGGGAGGGTATGGCTACACCTTC. The encoded protein is CASSYSRTGGGYGYTF.

There are many counts of this clone. This chain links TRBV7-3 with TRBJ1-1; TRBD1 aligns across 7 bases. The V segment lost 5 bases and the J segment 3 bases; nucleotides outside the gene matches: 3. In germline, CDR1 is SGHTA, CDR2 FQGTGA. The CDR3 consists of 13 residues. The CDR3 nucleotides read TGTGCCAGCAGCCCCGACAGGGACACTGAAGCTTTCTTT. Translation gives CASSPDRDTEAFF. The complete variable domain, with remaining parts taken from reference TRBV7-3 and TRBJ1-1, reads GAGVSQTPSNKVTEKGKYVELRCDPISGHTALYWYRQSLGQGPEFLIYFQGTGAADDSGLPNDRFFAVRPEGSVSTLKIQRTERGDSAVYLCASSPDRDTEAFFGQGTRLTVV.

Within the sample, this clone is medium-sized (0.01 to 0.1%). The CDR3: CASSATWTGNEQYF. The CDR3 DNA reads as TGTGCCAGCAGTGCCACCTGGACAGGGAACGAGCAGTACTTC. The genes are TRBV6-1 and TRBJ2-7; 8 bases match TRBD1. Unmatched junction bases numbered 7, after V lost 4 bases and J lost 5 bases. Germline loops: CDR1 MNHNS, CDR2 SASEGT. This CDR3 spans 14 amino acids.

The table lists this clone with many counts. The chain is built from TRBV5-1 and TRBJ1-1; no clear D. Germline V lookup: CDR1 SGHRS, CDR2 YFSETQ. V was pared by 0 bases and J by 1 base, with 4 bases between. CDR3 length: 13 residues. The CDR3 is CASSLGENTEAFF. CDR3 bases: TGCGCCAGCAGCTTGGGGGAGAACACTGAAGCTTTCTTT.

This clone has more than one count but fewer than ten. At one of its ends the junction is not consistent with the germline gene, which may arise from a read error. This chain uses TRBV10-3 with TRBJ2-3, with 7 bases matching TRBD2. CDR1 and CDR2 (germline): ENHRY, SYGVKD. The CDR3 contains 16 residues. CDR3 amino acids: CAISGLAVASTDMQYF. CDR3 nucleotides: TGTGCCATCAGTGGCCTAGCGGTTGCTAGCACAGATATGCAGTATTTT.

This clone was seen more than once but under ten times. The chain couples TRBV6-2 or TRBV6-3 to TRBJ1-1; the D is unclear. The V gene's germline CDR1 is MNHEY and CDR2 SVGEGT. CDR3 length: 13 amino acids. V lost 5 bases, J lost 1 base, and 8 bases lay in between. CDR3 DNA sequence: TGTGCCAGCAGTCCTCGTGAGAACACTGAAGCTTTCTTT. This codes for CASSPRENTEAFF.

This clone is classed as medium-sized (0.01 to 0.1%). J is TRBJ2-3 and V is TRBV6-6; 9 bases fit TRBD2. The CDR3 runs to 18 residues. Germline CDR1 reads MNHNY; CDR2 reads SVGAGI (reference sequence). The V gene end was trimmed by 6 bases and the J gene end by 4 bases; junction bases not matched to a gene: 17. The CDR3 region has the DNA TGTGCCAGCAGCCGTGAGGGAACGGGACTAGCTTCCGCAGATACGCAGTATTTT. Translating gives CASSREGTGLASADTQYF.

This clone appeared a few times. The V call is TRBV12-3 or TRBV12-4, the J call TRBJ2-2; D ambiguous. The CDR3 length is 16 residues. V gave up 2 bases and J gave up 0 bases, with 10 bases separating them. The CDR3, as DNA: TGTGCCAGCAGTTTATCCGGAACTGCGAACACCGGGGAGCTGTTTTTT. Protein sequence: CASSLSGTANTGELFF.

The J gene is TRBJ2-7, the V gene TRBV11-2, with D perhaps TRBD1 (5 bases). Trimming pared 1 base from V and 5 bases from J, leaving 21 bases between. The CDR3 has 17 residues. Germline CDR1 is SGHAT and CDR2 is FQNNGV. The CDR3 is CASSLVMAQGRYNEQYF. The CDR3 DNA is TGTGCCAGCAGCTTAGTGATGGCTCAGGGAAGATACAACGAGCAGTACTTC.

This clone was counted many times. The chain couples TRBV29-1 to TRBJ2-5; either TRBD1 or TRBD2 may supply D (5 bases each). V dropped 6 bases and J dropped 10 bases, with 21 bases sitting between them. From germline, CDR1 is SQVTM and CDR2 ANQGSEA. This CDR3 is 13 amino acids long. CDR3 protein: CSVGTPGLVGQYF. As DNA, the CDR3 is TGCAGCGTGGGGACCCCAGGGTTAGTTGGCCAGTACTTC. The whole variable domain, remainder taken from reference TRBV29-1 and TRBJ2-5, is SAVISQKPSRDICQRGTSLTIQCQVDSQVTMMFWYRQQPGQSLTLIATANQGSEATYESGFVIDKFPISRPNLTFSTLTVSNMSPEDSSIYLCSVGTPGLVGQYFGPGTRLLVL.

This clone was found many times. The chain carries TRBV6-1 and TRBJ1-5; D gene unclear. Germline lookup yields CDR1 MNHNS and CDR2 SASEGT. V lost 6 bases to trimming and J lost 0 bases, with 6 bases between them. The CDR3 extends over 13 amino acids. CDR3 protein: CASRGYSNQPQHF. CDR3 coding DNA: TGTGCCAGCAGGGGATATAGCAATCAGCCCCAGCATTTT.

As for this clone: The junction shows a germline mismatch at one end, possibly a read error. The DNA for the CDR3 is TGTGCTAGCAGCCTGGGACAGGGGCTAGGAGAGCAGTACTTC. Protein sequence: CASSLGQGLGEQYF. This chain links TRBV7-7 with TRBJ2-7, with 10 nucleotides matching TRBD1. The CDR3 covers 14 residues. The V gene's germline CDR1 is SSHAT and CDR2 FNYEAQ (reference sequence).

Concerning this clone: The germline gene is not matched at one end of the junction; a read error may be the cause. V usage is TRBV6-2 or TRBV6-3 and J usage is TRBJ2-7; the D gene is possibly TRBD2 (6 bases). The CDR3 loop spans 16 amino acids. CDR1 and CDR2 (germline): MNHEY, SVGEGT. CDR3 in amino acids: CANSYSLRSGSVEQYF. The CDR3 DNA sequence: TGTGCCAACAGTTACTCGTTGCGGAGCGGGTCGGTCGAGCAGTACTTC.

This clone was picked up many times. This chain connects TRBV10-3 to TRBJ2-4; D is perhaps TRBD2 (6 bases). CDR1 is ENHRY and CDR2 is SYGVKD in the germline V gene. CDR3 size: 16 residues. V lost 3 bases and J lost 1, with 13 bases in between. The chain's CDR3 is CAISDRSLAAKNIQYF. In nucleotides, the CDR3 is TGTGCCATCAGTGATCGGTCTCTAGCGGCCAAAAACATTCAGTACTTC.

The chain is built from TRBV19 and TRBJ2-7; D gene ambiguous. The germline V gene has CDR1 LNHDA and CDR2 SQIVND (reference sequence). The CDR3 totals 13 residues. The V gene lost 4 bases and the J gene lost 3 bases, with 10 bases spanning the gap. The CDR3 loop reads CASSKLLDYEQYF. CDR3 DNA: TGTGCCAGTAGTAAACTACTGGACTACGAGCAGTACTTC.

This clone showed up many times. With a much larger clone just one base away, this may be a read error. The rearrangement joins TRBV20-1 to TRBJ2-1, with a weak D call TRBD2 (6 bases). This CDR3 is built from 13 residues. Trimming took off 7 bases at V and 4 bases at J, with 14 bases between the two ends. Germline V gene lookup returns CDR1 DFQATT and CDR2 SNEGSKA (reference sequence). The CDR3 DNA follows: TGCAGTGTTAACGGCGGGAATTACAATGAGCAGTTCTTC. Amino acids: CSVNGGNYNEQFF.

This clone appeared many times. Other nucleotide sequences from this sample produce the same CDR3. This chain joins TRBV29-1 and TRBJ1-6; 7 bases align to TRBD1. The germline V gene has CDR1 SQVTM and CDR2 ANQGSEA. V lost 7 bases, J lost 10 bases, and 10 bases stayed unmatched. The length of the CDR3 is 13 residues. CDR3 loop: CSALTGWGSPLHF. CDR3 nucleotide sequence: TGCAGCGCCCTGACAGGGTGGGGGTCACCCCTCCACTTT.

This clone has at least ten counts. V gene TRBV5-4 combines with J gene TRBJ2-1, with D uncertain. V was trimmed by 5 bases and J by 0 bases, leaving 9 bases between them. CDR1 is SGHNT and CDR2 is YYREEE in the germline V gene (reference sequence). CDR3 length equals 14 residues. The CDR3 protein is CASSLQLSYNEQFF. For the CDR3, the DNA is TGTGCCAGCAGTCTGCAACTCTCCTACAATGAGCAGTTCTTC.

The chain has TRBV6-1 and TRBJ2-2, with 8 bases lining up with TRBD2. Trimming at V came to 6 bases and at J to 8 bases, leaving 14 bases not matched to a gene. The CDR3 extends over 16 amino acids. Germline V gene lookup returns CDR1 MNHNS and CDR2 SASEGT. The DNA for the CDR3 is TGTGCCAGCAGACGATGGACTAGCCTCTCGAAAGGGGAGCTGTTTTTT. This encodes CASRRWTSLSKGELFF.

J is TRBJ2-3 and V is TRBV9; TRBD2 might be the D (7 bases). The CDR3 is made up of 16 amino acids. V lost 9 bases and J 2 bases, leaving 22 bases between the germline ends. From germline, CDR1 is SGDLS and CDR2 YYNGEE. CDR3 loop: CATSVVGGGYTDTQYF. CDR3 nucleotide sequence: TGTGCCACGAGCGTAGTAGGCGGGGGCTACACAGATACGCAGTATTTT.

This rearrangement joins TRBV5-1 to TRBJ1-2; TRBD1 matches at 7 bases. The germline gives CDR1 SGHRS, CDR2 YFSETQ. The ends lost 1 base at V and 5 bases at J; junction bases unmatched: 8. The CDR3 is made up of 15 amino acids. The CDR3 DNA follows: TGCGCCAGCAGCTTGATGACAGGGCAACTTTATGGCTACACCTTC. Translating gives CASSLMTGQLYGYTF.